The entry that follows covers one T cell receptor (beta chain) sequence. Assignment of participants to cohorts was predicated upon participant-reported clinical history. The sample is drawn from a study of blood T cell repertoires in COVID-19. The wider study: The origin of the acute and convalescent COVID-19 samples was the United States, Italy and Spain.

The CDR3 runs 16 residues. Germline V gene sequence: CDR1 SGHRS, CDR2 YFSETQ. Trimming at V came to 4 bases and at J to 0 bases, leaving 6 bases not matched to a gene. The repertoire was sequenced with immunoSEQ multiplex PCR; TCRdb's copy has only in-frame clones and lacks some. The sample consists of roughly 130,000 clones, 70% to 90% of them appearing once. The receptor's source is a woman aged 50 to 60 with acute COVID-19. V usage is TRBV5-1 and J usage is TRBJ2-3, with 9 positions matching TRBD1. The sequencing sample was made of PBMCs or T cells enriched from blood (not recorded which). CDR3: CASSRGQGTSTDTQYF. The CDR3 DNA sequence: TGCGCCAGCAGCCGGGGACAGGGTACTAGCACAGATACGCAGTATTTT. Full variable domain (missing parts from reference TRBV5-1 and TRBJ2-3): KAGVTQTPRYLIKTRGQQVTLSCSPISGHRSVSWYQQTPGQGLQFLFEYFSETQRNKGNFPGRFSGRQFSNSRSEMNVSTLELGDSALYLCASSRGQGTSTDTQYFGPGTRLTVL.